Presented here are 3 T cell receptor beta chains from one specimen sequenced in a study of monozygotic twins with inflammatory bowel disease (dated by TCRdb to between 2018 and 2021). The library came from 5' RACE. For sequencing, an Illumina HiSeq 2500 was employed. The reads underwent TCRdb reprocessing, giving one record for each CDR3 protein sequence and no DNA. The table for this sample records hundreds of thousands of distinct CDR3 sequences. In total, the top ten clones hold roughly 2.3% of the sample. Input material: blood. Receptors originate from a human donor with ulcerative colitis or Crohn's disease, or a healthy co-twin of an affected twin (not recorded which).

The CDR3 region is CASSQGAMTYEQYF. The chain recombines TRBV5-4 with TRBJ2-7; the TRBD1 assignment by TCRdb is unverifiable without DNA. The CDR3 covers 14 residues. CDR1 and CDR2 (germline): SGHNT, YYREEE (reference sequence).

This chain links TRBV12-3 or TRBV12-4 with TRBJ2-2; TCRdb indicates TRBD1, and absent DNA this call remains unverified. The CDR3 sequence is 16 residues long. CDR3 amino acids: CASSLPGGVGPGELFF.

The chain uses TRBV12-5 and TRBJ2-1; TCRdb indicates TRBD1, and absent DNA this call remains unverified. The CDR3 loop spans 15 amino acids. Germline V gene sequence: CDR1 LGHNT, CDR2 FRNRAP. CDR3 sequence: CPSGLGQGSHNEQFF.